These 20 T cell receptor beta chains originate from one sample sequenced in a study of beta chain features in type 1 diabetes. Expressed TCRB transcripts were sequenced because the entire RNA isolate underwent reverse transcription. Measured with immunoSEQ multiplex PCR; TCRdb has only the in-frame clones, and not every one. The sample lists hundreds of thousands of clones; about 16% were seen once. Specimen: naive CD4+ T cells from blood. Receptor source: a man in his late teens or twenties in good health.

V usage is TRBV11-2 and J usage is TRBJ2-3, with D perhaps matching TRBD2 (5 bases). The CDR3 is made up of 13 amino acids. With 4 bases removed from V and 7 bases from J, the gap between germline ends came to 12 bases. Looked up from germline, CDR1 is SGHAT and CDR2 is FQNNGV. The CDR3 coding sequence is TGTGCCAGCAGCTCCGCCATAGCGAATACGCAGTATTTT. Its translation is CASSSAIANTQYF.

This clone appeared once. This sequence joins TRBV7-9 and TRBJ2-7; D is unresolved. The length of the CDR3 is 13 residues. The ends were cut back, 3 bases at V and 2 bases at J, with 8 bases in the middle. Germline values: CDR1 SEHNR, CDR2 FQNEAQ (reference sequence). CDR3 sequence reads: CASSLGIPYEQYF. For the CDR3, the DNA is TGTGCCAGCAGCTTGGGAATCCCCTACGAGCAGTACTTC. Supplemented by reference TRBV7-9 and TRBJ2-7, the full variable domain reads DTGVSQNPRHKITKRGQNVTFRCDPISEHNRLYWYRQTLGQGPEFLTYFQNEAQLEKSRLLSDRFSAERPKGSFSTLEIQRTEQGDSAMYLCASSLGIPYEQYFGPGTRLTVT.

The V gene is TRBV19, the J gene TRBJ2-6, with TRBD1 identical over 8 bases. Looked up from germline, CDR1 is LNHDA and CDR2 is SQIVND (reference sequence). V dropped 3 bases and J dropped 2; count of bases not matched to a gene: 9. The CDR3 is 18 residues long. The CDR3: CASSIVGQGKAGANVLTF. The CDR3 DNA reads as TGTGCCAGTAGTATTGTAGGACAGGGTAAAGCTGGGGCCAACGTCCTGACTTTC.

A note on this clone: Different DNA sequences within this sample yield the same CDR3. The rearrangement uses TRBV25-1 and TRBJ2-2, with D perhaps TRBD1 (6 bases). From germline, CDR1 is MGHDK and CDR2 SYGVNS. V was cut by 4 bases and J by 3 bases, with 12 bases left in between. This CDR3 region has 15 residues. CDR3 in amino acids: CASSAPRGYTGELFF. The CDR3 DNA follows: TGTGCCAGCAGTGCCCCAAGGGGGTACACCGGGGAGCTGTTTTTT.

J is TRBJ2-5 and V is TRBV11-2; TRBD1 matches 10 bases. The V gene's germline CDR1 is SGHAT and CDR2 FQNNGV. The CDR3 totals 15 residues. V was clipped by 4 bases and J by 5 bases; unmatched bases: 7. In DNA form, the CDR3 reads TGTGCCAGCAGCTCGCGGACAGGGGGTGCGGAGACCCAGTACTTC. It translates to CASSSRTGGAETQYF.

This chain joins TRBV6-1 and TRBJ1-5; D not resolved. CDR1 is MNHNS, CDR2 SASEGT, per germline. This CDR3 contains 13 residues. Trimming removed 6 bases at V and 9 bases at J, with 15 bases between. DNA of the CDR3: TGTGCCAGCAGCGCAGAGCGCCGTTGGCCCCAGCATTTT. Amino acid sequence: CASSAERRWPQHF.

A word on this clone: Other DNA sequences in the sample encode the same CDR3. The rearrangement uses TRBV5-1 and TRBJ1-1; D not certain. V was trimmed by 0 bases and J by 2 bases, leaving 8 bases between them. The germline V gene has CDR1 SGHRS and CDR2 YFSETQ. The CDR3 runs 14 residues. DNA for the CDR3: TGCGCCAGCAGCTTGGATGGCAGCAACACTGAAGCTTTCTTT. Amino acids: CASSLDGSNTEAFF.

In its sample, this clone was seen a few times. The chain uses TRBV7-2 and TRBJ2-5; D perhaps matches TRBD1 (6 bases). Germline CDR1 is SGHTA and CDR2 is FQGNSA. This CDR3 comprises 16 residues. Trimming cost V 2 bases and J 5 bases, with 18 bases left between them. CDR3 residues: CASSLYGRGSGETQYF. CDR3 nucleotides: TGTGCCAGCAGCTTATATGGCAGGGGCTCAGGGGAGACCCAGTACTTC. The full variable domain, rest sourced from reference TRBV7-2 and TRBJ2-5, is GAGVSQSPSNKVTEKGKDVELRCDPISGHTALYWYRQSLGQGLEFLIYFQGNSAPDKSGLPSDRFSAERTGGSVSTLTIQRTQQEDSAVYLCASSLYGRGSGETQYFGPGTRLLVL.

This chain joins TRBV7-2 and TRBJ1-2; 9 nucleotides agree with TRBD1. This CDR3 region has 16 residues. Germline-derived CDR1 and CDR2 are SGHTA and FQGNSA. The junction had 6 bases not matched to a gene; V was cut back by 1 base and J by 3 bases. The CDR3 spells CASSLESWTGDYGYTF. Here the CDR3 DNA reads TGTGCCAGCAGCTTAGAATCATGGACAGGGGACTATGGCTACACCTTC.

This clone was counted between two and nine times. The rearrangement links TRBV6-6 to TRBJ2-7; TRBD2 might be the D (6 bases). This CDR3 region has 12 residues. Germline V gives CDR1 MNHNY, CDR2 SVGAGI (reference sequence). V lost 4 bases and J lost 6, with 10 bases in between. CDR3 nucleotides: TGTGCCAGCAGTTGGGGGGAGCGCGAGCAGTACTTC. It is translated as CASSWGEREQYF.

The chain combines TRBV2 with TRBJ1-6, with no clear D. The length of the CDR3 is 13 residues. CDR1 and CDR2 (germline): SNHLY, FYNNEI. V was cut by 1 base and J by 14 bases, with 12 bases left in between. CDR3 sequence: CASSEGRGSTLHF. In DNA, the CDR3 is TGTGCCAGCAGTGAAGGTCGGGGTTCCACCCTCCACTTT.

The V and J genes are TRBV28 and TRBJ2-7; a weak D match, TRBD2 (5 bases). This CDR3 spans 12 amino acids. Germline loops: CDR1 MDHEN, CDR2 SYDVKM. With 6 bases removed from V and 3 bases from J, the gap between germline ends came to 9 bases. In DNA, the CDR3 is TGTGCCAGCAGCATTGCGGGCTACGAGCAGTACTTC. This encodes CASSIAGYEQYF.

This chain joins TRBV7-6 and TRBJ1-1; D possibly corresponds to TRBD1 (5 bases). The CDR3 sequence is 16 residues long. The germline V gene has CDR1 SGHVS and CDR2 FNYEAQ. Trimming shortened V by 5 bases and J by 0 bases, and 16 bases separated the two germline ends. This CDR3 is CASSIMPGTVNTEAFF. CDR3 nucleotide sequence: TGTGCCAGCAGCATTATGCCCGGGACTGTGAACACTGAAGCTTTCTTT. The full variable domain, its missing parts supplied by reference TRBV7-6 and TRBJ1-1, is GAGVSQSPRYKVTKRGQDVALRCDPISGHVSLYWYRQALGQGPEFLTYFNYEAQQDKSGLPNDRFSAERPEGSISTLTIQRTEQRDSAMYRCASSIMPGTVNTEAFFGQGTRLTVV.

This clone occurred a few times. V usage is TRBV14 and J usage is TRBJ1-6, with D tentatively TRBD1 (6 bases). The CDR3 runs to 14 residues. Germline V gene lookup returns CDR1 SGHDN and CDR2 FVKESK. Trimming stripped 7 bases from V and 10 bases from J, with 17 bases between. CDR3 sequence (DNA): TGTGCCAGCACCCACGCAGGGGAAGCGTCACCCCTCCACTTT. It encodes CASTHAGEASPLHF.

This clone was counted between two and nine times. The V and J genes are TRBV10-3 and TRBJ2-7; D may be TRBD1 (6 bases). The V gene's germline CDR1 is ENHRY and CDR2 SYGVKD. The CDR3 has 12 amino acids. The V end was cut by 5 bases, the J end by 3 bases, with 8 bases between. DNA of the CDR3: TGTGCCATCAGTCAGACAGGCTACGAGCAGTACTTC. It codes for CAISQTGYEQYF.

This chain connects TRBV4-1 to TRBJ1-5; 12 positions agree with TRBD1. The junction had 2 bases not matched to a gene; V was cut back by 4 bases and J by 4 bases. Germline CDR1 MGHRA, CDR2 YSYEKL. This CDR3 is 15 amino acids long. CDR3 sequence: CASSRDRGLNQPQHF. Written as DNA, the CDR3 is TGCGCCAGCAGCCGGGACAGGGGGCTTAATCAGCCCCAGCATTTT.

There are a few counts of this clone. This rearrangement joins TRBV15 to TRBJ1-5, with a weak D call TRBD1 (5 bases). Trimming stripped 0 bases from V and 0 bases from J, with 18 bases between. Germline V CDR1 and CDR2: LNHNV, YYDKDF (reference sequence). CDR3 length: 19 amino acids. CDR3 nucleotides: TGTGCCACCAGCAGAGAGTTCCCCCGGGGACTGTATAGCAATCAGCCCCAGCATTTT. It translates to CATSREFPRGLYSNQPQHF.

This clone occurred a few times. The genes are TRBV27 and TRBJ2-7, with D tentatively TRBD1 (6 bases). V shed 6 bases and J shed 7 bases, with 19 bases lying between them. CDR1 is MNHEY and CDR2 is SMNVEV in the germline V gene (reference sequence). CDR3 size: 14 residues. CDR3 residues: CASRVRQVQGEQYF. Written as DNA, the CDR3 is TGTGCCAGCAGAGTAAGACAGGTCCAGGGGGAGCAGTACTTC.

This clone was observed a handful of times. This rearrangement joins TRBV28 to TRBJ1-6; possibly TRBD1 for D (6 bases). The ends were cut back, 1 base at V and 7 bases at J, with 17 bases in the middle. CDR3 length equals 17 residues. Germline V gives CDR1 MDHEN, CDR2 SYDVKM. For the CDR3, the DNA is TGTGCCAGCAGTTTATTCAGGGGCGCGGTGGAAAATTCACCCCTCCACTTT. Translating it yields CASSLFRGAVENSPLHF.

This clone was recorded a few times. V is TRBV14 and J is TRBJ1-1, with TRBD1 identical over 7 bases. The length of the CDR3 is 15 residues. The germline CDR1 and CDR2 sequences are SGHDN and FVKESK. Losses at the gene ends were 5 bases for V and 6 bases for J; bases not matched to a gene: 12. DNA for the CDR3: TGTGCCAGCAGCACATCCGGGACAGTGACCTCTGAAGCTTTCTTT. This sequence encodes CASSTSGTVTSEAFF.